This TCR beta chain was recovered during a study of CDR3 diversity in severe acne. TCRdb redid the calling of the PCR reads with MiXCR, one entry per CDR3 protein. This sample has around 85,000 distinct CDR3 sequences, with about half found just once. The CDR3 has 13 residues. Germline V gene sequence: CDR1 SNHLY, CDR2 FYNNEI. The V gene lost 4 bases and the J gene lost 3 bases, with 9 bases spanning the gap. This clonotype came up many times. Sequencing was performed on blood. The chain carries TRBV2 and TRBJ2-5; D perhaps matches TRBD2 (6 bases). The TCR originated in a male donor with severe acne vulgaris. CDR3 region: CASSVWGEETQYF. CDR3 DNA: TGTGCCAGCAGTGTTTGGGGGGAAGAGACCCAGTACTTC.